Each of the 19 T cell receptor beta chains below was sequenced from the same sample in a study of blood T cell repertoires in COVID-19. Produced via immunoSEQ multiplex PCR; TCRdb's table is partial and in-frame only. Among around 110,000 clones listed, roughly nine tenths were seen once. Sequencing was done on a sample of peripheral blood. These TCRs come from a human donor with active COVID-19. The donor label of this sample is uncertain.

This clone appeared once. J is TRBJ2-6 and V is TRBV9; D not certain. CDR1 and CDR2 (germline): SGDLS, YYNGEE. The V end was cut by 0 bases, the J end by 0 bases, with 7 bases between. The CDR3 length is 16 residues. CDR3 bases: TGTGCCAGCAGCGTAGCTCGCGGCTCTGGGGCCAACGTCCTGACTTTC. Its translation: CASSVARGSGANVLTF.

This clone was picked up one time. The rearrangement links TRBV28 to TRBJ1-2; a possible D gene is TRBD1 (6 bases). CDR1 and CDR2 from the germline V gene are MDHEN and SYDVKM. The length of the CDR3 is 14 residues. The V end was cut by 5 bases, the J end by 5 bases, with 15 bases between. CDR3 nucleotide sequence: TGTGCCAGCAGTCCCCCACAGGGAGGGTATGGCTACACCTTC. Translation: CASSPPQGGYGYTF.

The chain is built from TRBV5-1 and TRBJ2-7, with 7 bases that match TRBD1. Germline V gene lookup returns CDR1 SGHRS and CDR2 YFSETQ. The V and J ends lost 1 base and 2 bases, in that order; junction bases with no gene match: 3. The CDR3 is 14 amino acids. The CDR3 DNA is TGCGCCAGCAGCTTGTACAGGGGCCCCTACGAGCAGTACTTC. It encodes CASSLYRGPYEQYF.

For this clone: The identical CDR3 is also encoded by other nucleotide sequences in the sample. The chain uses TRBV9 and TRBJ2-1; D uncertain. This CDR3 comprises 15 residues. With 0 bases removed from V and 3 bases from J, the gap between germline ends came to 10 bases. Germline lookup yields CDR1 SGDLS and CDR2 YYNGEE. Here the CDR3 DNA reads TGTGCCAGCAGCGTAGGTACCAGTGGCTACAATGAGCAGTTCTTC. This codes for CASSVGTSGYNEQFF.

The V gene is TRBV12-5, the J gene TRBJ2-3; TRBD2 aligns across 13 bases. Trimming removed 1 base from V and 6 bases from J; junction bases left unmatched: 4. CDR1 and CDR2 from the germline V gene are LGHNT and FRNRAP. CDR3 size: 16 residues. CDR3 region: CASGLGTSGGADTQYF. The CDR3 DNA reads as TGTGCTAGTGGTTTGGGCACTAGCGGGGGGGCTGATACGCAGTATTTT.

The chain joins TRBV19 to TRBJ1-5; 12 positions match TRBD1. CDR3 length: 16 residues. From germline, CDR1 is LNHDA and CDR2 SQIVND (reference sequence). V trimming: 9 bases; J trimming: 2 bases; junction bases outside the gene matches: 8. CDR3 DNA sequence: TGTGCCAGCGGGACAGGGGGCCTCGGTGGCAATCAGCCCCAGCATTTT. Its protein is CASGTGGLGGNQPQHF.

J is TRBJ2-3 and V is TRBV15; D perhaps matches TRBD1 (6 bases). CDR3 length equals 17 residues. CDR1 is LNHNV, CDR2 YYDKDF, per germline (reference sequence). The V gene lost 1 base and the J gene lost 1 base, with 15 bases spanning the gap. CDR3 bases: TGTGCCACCAGCAGAGCGGACAGCCCGACTCGCACAGATACGCAGTATTTT. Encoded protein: CATSRADSPTRTDTQYF.

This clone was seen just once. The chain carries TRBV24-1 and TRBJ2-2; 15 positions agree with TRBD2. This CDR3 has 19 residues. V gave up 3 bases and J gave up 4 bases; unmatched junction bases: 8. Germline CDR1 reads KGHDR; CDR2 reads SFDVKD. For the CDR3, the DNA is TGTGCCACCAGTGATAGGCGGACTAGCGGGGGGGCGAGCACCGGGGAGCTGTTTTTT. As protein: CATSDRRTSGGASTGELFF.

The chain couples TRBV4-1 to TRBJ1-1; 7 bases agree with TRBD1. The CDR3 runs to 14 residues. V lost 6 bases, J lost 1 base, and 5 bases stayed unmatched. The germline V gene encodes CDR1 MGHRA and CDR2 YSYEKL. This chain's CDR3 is CASRAGQRNTEAFF. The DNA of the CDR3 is TGCGCCAGCAGGGCGGGACAGCGGAACACTGAAGCTTTCTTT.

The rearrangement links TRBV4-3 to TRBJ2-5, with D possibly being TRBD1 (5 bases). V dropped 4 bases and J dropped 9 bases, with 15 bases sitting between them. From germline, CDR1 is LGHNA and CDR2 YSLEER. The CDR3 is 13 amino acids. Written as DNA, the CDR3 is TGCGCCAGCAGCCTCCTCAGGGTTAGTGCCCAGTACTTC. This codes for CASSLLRVSAQYF.

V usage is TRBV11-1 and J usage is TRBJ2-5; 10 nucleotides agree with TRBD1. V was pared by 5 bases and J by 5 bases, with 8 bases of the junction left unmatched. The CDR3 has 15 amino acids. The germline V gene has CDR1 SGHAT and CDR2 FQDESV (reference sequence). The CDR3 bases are TGTGCCAGCAGCCCCGGGACAGGGGCGTGGGAGACCCAGTACTTC. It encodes CASSPGTGAWETQYF.

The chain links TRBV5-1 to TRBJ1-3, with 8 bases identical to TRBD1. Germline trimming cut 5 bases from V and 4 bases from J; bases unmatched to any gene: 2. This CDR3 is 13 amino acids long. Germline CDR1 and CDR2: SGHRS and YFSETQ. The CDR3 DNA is TGCGCCAGCAGGGGGGACAGGGGAAACACCATATATTTT. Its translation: CASRGDRGNTIYF.

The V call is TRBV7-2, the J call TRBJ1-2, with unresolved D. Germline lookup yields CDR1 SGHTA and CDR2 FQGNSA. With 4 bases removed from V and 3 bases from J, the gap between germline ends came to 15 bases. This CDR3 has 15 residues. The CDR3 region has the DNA TGTGCCAGCAGCTCAAATAGCGGTGTGGACTATGGCTACACCTTC. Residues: CASSSNSGVDYGYTF.

As DNA, the CDR3 is TGTGCCAGCAGTTACTCGAGTGGCGGGGGGGAAGAGACCCAGTACTTC. Translated: CASSYSSGGGEETQYF. The genes are TRBV6-2 or TRBV6-3 and TRBJ2-5, with 9 bases aligning to TRBD2. Germline CDR1 is MNHEY and CDR2 is SVGEGT. Trimming removed 0 bases from V and 3 bases from J; junction bases left unmatched: 5. There are 16 residues in the CDR3.

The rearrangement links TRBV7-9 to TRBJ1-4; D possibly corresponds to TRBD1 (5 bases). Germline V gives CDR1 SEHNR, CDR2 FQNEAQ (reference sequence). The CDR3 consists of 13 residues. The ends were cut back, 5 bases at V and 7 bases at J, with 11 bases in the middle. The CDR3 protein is CASSRRTFEKLFF. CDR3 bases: TGTGCCAGCAGCCGTCGGACATTTGAAAAACTGTTTTTT. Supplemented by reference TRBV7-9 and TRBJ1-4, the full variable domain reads DTGVSQNPRHKITKRGQNVTFRCDPISEHNRLYWYRQTLGQGPEFLTYFQNEAQLEKSRLLSDRFSAERPKGSFSTLEIQRTEQGDSAMYLCASSRRTFEKLFFGSGTQLSVL.

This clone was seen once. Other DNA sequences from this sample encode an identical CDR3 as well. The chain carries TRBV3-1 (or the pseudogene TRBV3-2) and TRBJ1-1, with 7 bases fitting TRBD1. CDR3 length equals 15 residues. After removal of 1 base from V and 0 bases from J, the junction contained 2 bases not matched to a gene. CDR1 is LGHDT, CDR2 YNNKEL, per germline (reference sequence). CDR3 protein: CASSQGDRVNTEAFF. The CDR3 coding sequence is TGTGCCAGCAGCCAAGGGGACAGAGTGAACACTGAAGCTTTCTTT.

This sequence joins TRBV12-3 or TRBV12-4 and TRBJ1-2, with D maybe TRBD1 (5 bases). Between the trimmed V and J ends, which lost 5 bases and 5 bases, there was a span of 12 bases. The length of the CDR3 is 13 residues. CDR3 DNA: TGTGCCAGCAGTCCCCAGACAGCTTATGGCTACACCTTC. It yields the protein CASSPQTAYGYTF.

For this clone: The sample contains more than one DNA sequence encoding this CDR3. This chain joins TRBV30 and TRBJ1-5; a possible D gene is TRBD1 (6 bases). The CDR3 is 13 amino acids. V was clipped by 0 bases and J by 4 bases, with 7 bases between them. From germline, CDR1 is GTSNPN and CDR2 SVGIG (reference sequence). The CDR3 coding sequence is TGTGCCTGGAGTGTAAGGGGGAATCAGCCCCAGCATTTT. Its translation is CAWSVRGNQPQHF.

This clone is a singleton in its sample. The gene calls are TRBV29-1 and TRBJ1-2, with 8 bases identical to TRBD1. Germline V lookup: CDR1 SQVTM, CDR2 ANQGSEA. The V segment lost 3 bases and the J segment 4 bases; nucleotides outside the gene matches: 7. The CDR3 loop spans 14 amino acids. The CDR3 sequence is CSVDWDRTAYGYTF. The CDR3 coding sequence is TGCAGCGTTGATTGGGACAGGACTGCCTATGGCTACACCTTC.